The clone carrying this T cell receptor beta chain was counted ten times or more. Its antigen is currently unknown. Unique molecular identifiers were affixed to single, distinct cDNA molecules. TCRdb called the 5' RACE reads again in MiXCR, with one record for every CDR3 protein. The data hold tens of thousands of distinct CDR3 sequences, with about 10% observed a single time. The record originates from a study of early T cells in non-severe SARS-CoV-2 infection. Study overall: Whole-blood bulk RNA, unsorted, was sequenced, and chains were unpaired.

Broader study findings: Anti-spike CD8 specificities were favored by VDJdb matching, whose results missed private and CD4 specificities.

Germline V gene data show CDR1 as SGHRS and CDR2 as YFSETQ. The CDR3 contains 13 residues. V shed 2 bases and J shed 4 bases, with 9 bases lying between them. This sequence originates from an adult who was a healthcare worker with PCR-confirmed SARS-CoV-2 infection or an uninfected control (not recorded which). The material sequenced was whole blood, taken at baseline. The chain employs TRBV5-1 and TRBJ1-1, with TRBD1 as a possible D gene (5 bases). The CDR3 coding sequence is TGCGCCAGCAGCTTCGGACATCCCACTGAAGCTTTCTTT. Protein: CASSFGHPTEAFF.